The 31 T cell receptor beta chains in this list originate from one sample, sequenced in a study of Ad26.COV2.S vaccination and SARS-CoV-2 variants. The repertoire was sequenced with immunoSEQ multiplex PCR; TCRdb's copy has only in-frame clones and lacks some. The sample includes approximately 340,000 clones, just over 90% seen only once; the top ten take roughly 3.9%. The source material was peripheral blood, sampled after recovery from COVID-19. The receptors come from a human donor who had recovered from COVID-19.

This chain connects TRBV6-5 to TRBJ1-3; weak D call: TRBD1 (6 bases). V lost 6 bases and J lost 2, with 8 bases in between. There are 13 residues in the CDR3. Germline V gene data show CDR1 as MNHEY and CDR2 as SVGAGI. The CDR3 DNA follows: TGTGCCAGCAGACAGGGTCCTGGAAACACCATATATTTT. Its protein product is CASRQGPGNTIYF.

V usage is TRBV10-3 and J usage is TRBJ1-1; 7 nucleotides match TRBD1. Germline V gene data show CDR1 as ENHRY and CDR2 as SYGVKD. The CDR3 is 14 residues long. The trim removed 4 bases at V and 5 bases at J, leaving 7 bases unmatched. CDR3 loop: CAISGRQGGTEAFF. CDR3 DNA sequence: TGTGCCATCAGTGGCCGACAGGGAGGTACTGAAGCTTTCTTT.

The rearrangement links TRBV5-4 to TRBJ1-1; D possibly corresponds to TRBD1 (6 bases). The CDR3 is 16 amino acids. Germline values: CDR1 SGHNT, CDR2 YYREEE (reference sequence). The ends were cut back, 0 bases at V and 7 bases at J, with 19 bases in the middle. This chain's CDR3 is CASSLGGTPLKGEAFF. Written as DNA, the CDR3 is TGTGCCAGCAGCTTGGGAGGGACACCCCTAAAGGGTGAAGCTTTCTTT. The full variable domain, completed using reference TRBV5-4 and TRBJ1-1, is ETGVTQSPTHLIKTRGQQVTLRCSSQSGHNTVSWYQQALGQGPQFIFQYYREEENGRGNFPPRFSGLQFPNYSSELNVNALELDDSALYLCASSLGGTPLKGEAFFGQGTRLTVV.

The CDR3 reads CASSLGQGVAFF. The CDR3 nucleotides read TGTGCCAGCAGTTTAGGACAGGGCGTAGCTTTCTTT. This sequence joins TRBV12-3 or TRBV12-4 and TRBJ1-1; 7 bases are a match to TRBD1. V was pared by 1 base and J by 10 bases, with 3 bases of the junction left unmatched. The CDR3 has 12 amino acids.

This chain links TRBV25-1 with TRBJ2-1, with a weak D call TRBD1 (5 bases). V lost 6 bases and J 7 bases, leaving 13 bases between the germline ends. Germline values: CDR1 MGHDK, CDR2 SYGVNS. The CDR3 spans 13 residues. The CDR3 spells CASRQGGLNEQFF. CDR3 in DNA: TGTGCCAGCAGGCAGGGTGGTTTGAATGAGCAGTTCTTC.

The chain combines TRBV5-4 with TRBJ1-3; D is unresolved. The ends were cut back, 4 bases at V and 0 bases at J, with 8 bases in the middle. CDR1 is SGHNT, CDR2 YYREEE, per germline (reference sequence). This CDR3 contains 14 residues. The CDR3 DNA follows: TGTGCCAGCAGCGAACCGAGCTCTGGAAACACCATATATTTT. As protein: CASSEPSSGNTIYF. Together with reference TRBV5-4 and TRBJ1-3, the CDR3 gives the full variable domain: ETGVTQSPTHLIKTRGQQVTLRCSSQSGHNTVSWYQQALGQGPQFIFQYYREEENGRGNFPPRFSGLQFPNYSSELNVNALELDDSALYLCASSEPSSGNTIYFGEGSWLTVV.

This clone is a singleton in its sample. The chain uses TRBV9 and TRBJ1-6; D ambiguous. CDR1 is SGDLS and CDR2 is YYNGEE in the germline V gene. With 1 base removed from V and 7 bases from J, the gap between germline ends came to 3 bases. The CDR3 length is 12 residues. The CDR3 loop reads CASSVWNSPLHF. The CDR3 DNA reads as TGTGCCAGCAGCGTATGGAATTCACCCCTCCACTTT.

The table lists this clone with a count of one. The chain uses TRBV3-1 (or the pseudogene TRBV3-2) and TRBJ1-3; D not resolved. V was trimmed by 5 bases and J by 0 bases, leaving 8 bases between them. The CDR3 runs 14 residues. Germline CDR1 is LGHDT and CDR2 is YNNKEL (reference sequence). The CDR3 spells CASSSRVSGNTIYF. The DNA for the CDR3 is TGTGCCAGCAGCTCGAGGGTCTCTGGAAACACCATATATTTT.

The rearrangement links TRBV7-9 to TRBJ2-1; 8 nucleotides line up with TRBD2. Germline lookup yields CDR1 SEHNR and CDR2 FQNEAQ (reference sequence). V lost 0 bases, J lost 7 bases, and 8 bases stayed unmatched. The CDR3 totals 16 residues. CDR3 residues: CASSLAGTGGPNEQFF. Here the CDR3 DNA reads TGTGCCAGCAGCTTAGCAGGAACGGGGGGGCCAAATGAGCAGTTCTTC.

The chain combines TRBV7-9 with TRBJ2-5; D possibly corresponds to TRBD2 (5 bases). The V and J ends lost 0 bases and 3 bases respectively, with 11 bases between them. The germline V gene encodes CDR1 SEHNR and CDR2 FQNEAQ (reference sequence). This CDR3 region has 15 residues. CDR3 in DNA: TGTGCCAGCAGCTTAGCGAGAGGGTGGGAAGAGACCCAGTACTTC. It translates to CASSLARGWEETQYF.

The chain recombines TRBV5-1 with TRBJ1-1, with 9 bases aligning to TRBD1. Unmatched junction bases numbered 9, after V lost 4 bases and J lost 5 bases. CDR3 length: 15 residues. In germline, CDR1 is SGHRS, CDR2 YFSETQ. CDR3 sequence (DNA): TGCGCCAGCAGCGGACCGGGACAGGGCCCTACTGAAGCTTTCTTT. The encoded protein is CASSGPGQGPTEAFF.

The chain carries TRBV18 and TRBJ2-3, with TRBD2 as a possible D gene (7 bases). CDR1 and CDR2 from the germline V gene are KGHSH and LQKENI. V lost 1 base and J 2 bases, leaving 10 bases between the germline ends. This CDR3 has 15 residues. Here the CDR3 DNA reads TGTGCCAGCTCACCACGGGGGGGGCACACAGATACGCAGTATTTT. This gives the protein CASSPRGGHTDTQYF.

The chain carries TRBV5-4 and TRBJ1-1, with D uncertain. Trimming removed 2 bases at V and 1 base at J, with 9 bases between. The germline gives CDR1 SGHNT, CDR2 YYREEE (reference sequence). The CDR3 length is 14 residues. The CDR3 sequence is CASSFVDPNTEAFF. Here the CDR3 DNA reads TGTGCCAGCAGCTTTGTGGATCCGAACACTGAAGCTTTCTTT.

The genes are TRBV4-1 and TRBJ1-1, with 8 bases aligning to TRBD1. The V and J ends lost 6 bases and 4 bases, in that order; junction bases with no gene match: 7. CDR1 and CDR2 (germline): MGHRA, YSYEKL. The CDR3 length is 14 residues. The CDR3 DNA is TGCGCCAGCAGGAGGACAGGGCTACTCACTGAAGCTTTCTTT. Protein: CASRRTGLLTEAFF.

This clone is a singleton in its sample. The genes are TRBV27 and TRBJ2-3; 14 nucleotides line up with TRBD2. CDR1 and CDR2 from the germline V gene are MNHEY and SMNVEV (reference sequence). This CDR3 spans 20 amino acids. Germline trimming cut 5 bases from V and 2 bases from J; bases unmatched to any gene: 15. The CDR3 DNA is TGTGCCAGCAGTCCCGGGACTAGCGGGGGTTCGGGGTGGGCCACAGATACGCAGTATTTT. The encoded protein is CASSPGTSGGSGWATDTQYF.

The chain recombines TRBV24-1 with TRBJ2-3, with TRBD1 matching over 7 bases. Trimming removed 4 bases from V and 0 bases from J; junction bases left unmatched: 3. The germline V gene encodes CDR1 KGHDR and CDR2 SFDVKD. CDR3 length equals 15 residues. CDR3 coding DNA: TGTGCCACCAGTGACCCGGGACAGAGCACAGATACGCAGTATTTT. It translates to CATSDPGQSTDTQYF.

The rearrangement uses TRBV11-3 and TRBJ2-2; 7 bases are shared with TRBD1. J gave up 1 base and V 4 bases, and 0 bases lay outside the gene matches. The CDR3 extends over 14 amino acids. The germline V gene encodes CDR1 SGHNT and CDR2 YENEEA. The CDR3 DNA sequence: TGTGCCAGCAGCTGGACAGGGAACACCGGGGAGCTGTTTTTT. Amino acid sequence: CASSWTGNTGELFF. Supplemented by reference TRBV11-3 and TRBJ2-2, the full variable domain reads EAGVVQSPRYKIIEKKQPVAFWCNPISGHNTLYWYLQNLGQGPELLIRYENEEAVDDSQLPKDRFSAERLKGVDSTLKIQPAELGDSAVYLCASSWTGNTGELFFGEGSRLTVL.

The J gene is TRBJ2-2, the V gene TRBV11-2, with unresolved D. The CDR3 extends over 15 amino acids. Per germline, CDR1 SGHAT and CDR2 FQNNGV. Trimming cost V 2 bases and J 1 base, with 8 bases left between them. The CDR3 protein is CASSLNRRNTGELFF. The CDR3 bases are TGTGCCAGCAGCTTAAACCGCAGGAACACCGGGGAGCTGTTTTTT.

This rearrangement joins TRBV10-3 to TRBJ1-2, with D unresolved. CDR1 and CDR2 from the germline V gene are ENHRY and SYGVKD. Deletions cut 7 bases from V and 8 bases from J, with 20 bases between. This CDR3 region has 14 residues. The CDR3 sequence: CAIKLKLEEGGYTF. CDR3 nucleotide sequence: TGTGCCATCAAATTAAAATTAGAAGAGGGAGGCTACACCTTC.

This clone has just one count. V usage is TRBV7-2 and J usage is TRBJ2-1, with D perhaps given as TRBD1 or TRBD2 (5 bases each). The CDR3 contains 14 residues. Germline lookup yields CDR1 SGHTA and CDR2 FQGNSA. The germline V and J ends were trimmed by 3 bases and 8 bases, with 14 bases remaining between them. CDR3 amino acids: CASSFAGTRDEQFF. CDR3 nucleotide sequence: TGTGCCAGCAGCTTCGCCGGGACGCGGGATGAGCAGTTCTTC.

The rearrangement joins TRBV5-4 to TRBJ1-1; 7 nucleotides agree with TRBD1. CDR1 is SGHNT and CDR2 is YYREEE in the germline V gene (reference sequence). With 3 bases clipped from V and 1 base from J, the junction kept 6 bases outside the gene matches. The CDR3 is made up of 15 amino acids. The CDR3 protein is CASSWFRQGNTEAFF. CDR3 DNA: TGTGCCAGCAGCTGGTTTAGACAGGGGAACACTGAAGCTTTCTTT.

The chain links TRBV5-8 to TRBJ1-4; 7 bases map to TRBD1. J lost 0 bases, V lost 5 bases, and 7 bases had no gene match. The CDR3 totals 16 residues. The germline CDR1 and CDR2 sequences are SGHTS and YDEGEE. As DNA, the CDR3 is TGTGCCAGCAGACCGGGACAGACCTCAACTAATGAAAAACTGTTTTTT. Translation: CASRPGQTSTNEKLFF. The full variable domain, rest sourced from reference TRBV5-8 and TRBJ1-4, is EAGVTQSPTHLIKTRGQQATLRCSPISGHTSVYWYQQALGLGLQFLLWYDEGEERNRGNFPPRFSGRQFPNYSSELNVNALELEDSALYLCASRPGQTSTNEKLFFGSGTQLSVL.

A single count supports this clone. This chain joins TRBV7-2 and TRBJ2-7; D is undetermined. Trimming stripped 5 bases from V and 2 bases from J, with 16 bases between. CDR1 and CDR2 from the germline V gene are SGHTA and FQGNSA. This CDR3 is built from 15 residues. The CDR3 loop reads CASSRVSAEAYEQYF. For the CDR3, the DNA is TGTGCCAGCAGCCGTGTATCGGCGGAAGCCTACGAGCAGTACTTC.

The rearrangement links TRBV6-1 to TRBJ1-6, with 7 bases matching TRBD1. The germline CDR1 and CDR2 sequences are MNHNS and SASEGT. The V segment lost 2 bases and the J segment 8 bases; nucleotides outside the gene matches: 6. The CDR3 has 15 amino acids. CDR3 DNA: TGTGCCAGCAGTGAAAACAGGGGATGGCATTCACCCCTCCACTTT. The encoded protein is CASSENRGWHSPLHF.

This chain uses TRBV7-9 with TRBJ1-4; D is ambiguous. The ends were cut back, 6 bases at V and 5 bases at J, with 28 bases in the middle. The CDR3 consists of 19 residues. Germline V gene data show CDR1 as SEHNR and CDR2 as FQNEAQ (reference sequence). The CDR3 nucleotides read TGTGCCAGCAGTCGGTCTCGAGCGGGTAGGGCCGGGGAGAATGAAAAACTGTTTTTT. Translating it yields CASSRSRAGRAGENEKLFF.

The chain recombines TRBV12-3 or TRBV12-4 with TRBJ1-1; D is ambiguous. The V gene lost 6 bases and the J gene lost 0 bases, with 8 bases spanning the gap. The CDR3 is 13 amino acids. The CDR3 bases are TGTGCCAGCAGCCGGAATTTGAACACTGAAGCTTTCTTT. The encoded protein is CASSRNLNTEAFF.

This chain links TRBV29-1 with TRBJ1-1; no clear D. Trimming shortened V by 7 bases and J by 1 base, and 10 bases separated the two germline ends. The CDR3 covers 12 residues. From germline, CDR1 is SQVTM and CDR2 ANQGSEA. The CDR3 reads CSAIAPNTEAFF. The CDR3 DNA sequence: TGCAGCGCCATCGCCCCGAACACTGAAGCTTTCTTT.

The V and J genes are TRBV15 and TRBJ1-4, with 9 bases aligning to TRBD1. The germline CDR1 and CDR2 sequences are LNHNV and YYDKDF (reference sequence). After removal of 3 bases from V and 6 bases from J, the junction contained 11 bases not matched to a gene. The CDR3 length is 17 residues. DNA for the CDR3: TGTGCCACCAGCAGCACAGGGGGCGGCCTGTTAGATGAAAAACTGTTTTTT. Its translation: CATSSTGGGLLDEKLFF.

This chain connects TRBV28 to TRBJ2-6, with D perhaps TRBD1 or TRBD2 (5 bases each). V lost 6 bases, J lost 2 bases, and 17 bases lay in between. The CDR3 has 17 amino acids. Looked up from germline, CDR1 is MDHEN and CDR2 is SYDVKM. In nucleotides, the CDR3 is TGTGCCAGCAGAGAAGTTTATGGGGGTGCTGGGGCCAACGTCCTGACTTTC. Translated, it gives CASREVYGGAGANVLTF.

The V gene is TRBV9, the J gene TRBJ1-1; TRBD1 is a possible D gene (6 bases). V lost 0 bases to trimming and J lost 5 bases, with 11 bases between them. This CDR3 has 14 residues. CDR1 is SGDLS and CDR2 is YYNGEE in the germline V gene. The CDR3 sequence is CASSVDLGGTEAFF. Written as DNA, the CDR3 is TGTGCCAGCAGCGTAGATCTAGGGGGAACTGAAGCTTTCTTT.

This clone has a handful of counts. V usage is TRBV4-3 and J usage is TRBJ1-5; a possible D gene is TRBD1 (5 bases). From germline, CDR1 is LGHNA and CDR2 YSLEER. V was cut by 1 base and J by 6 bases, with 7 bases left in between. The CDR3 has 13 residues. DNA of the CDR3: TGCGCCAGCAGCCAAGGCGGGGGTCAGCCCCAGCATTTT. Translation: CASSQGGGQPQHF.